These T cell receptor beta chains were read from a single sample in a study of control samples from healthy donors and cancer patients. Method: immunoSEQ multiplex PCR; TCRdb's copy keeps in-frame clones and lacks some. Among around 78,000 clones listed, about 93% were seen once. Sequenced sample: blood. These receptors came from a woman aged 18-29 years in good health. CDR3s include the opening cysteine and the closing phenylalanine or tryptophan. Fields, in order: clone size, V gene, D gene, J gene, CDR3 protein, CDR3 DNA. A D gene is named only where the DNA matches it firmly. Clone size is not always given. Where it is, it says once, few, many or a class for expanded clones.

-	TRBV2	-	TRBJ2-1	CASRADGLAWGGNEQFF	TGTGCCAGCAGGGCCGACGGGCTAGCGTGGGGAGGAAATGAGCAGTTCTTC
-	TRBV4-1	TRBD1	TRBJ1-2	CASRFGQGADYGYTF	TGCGCCAGCAGATTTGGACAGGGGGCAGACTATGGCTACACCTTC
-	TRBV4-2	TRBD2	TRBJ2-7	CASSQVGGTTVYAEQYF	TGTGCCAGCAGCCAAGTCGGGGGGACGACTGTCTATGCGGAGCAGTACTTC
-	TRBV3-1/TRBV3-2	TRBD1	TRBJ1-3	CASSRTGRQTNTIYF	TGTGCCAGCAGCCGGACAGGCCGCCAAACGAACACCATATATTTT
-	TRBV7-9	-	TRBJ1-5	CASSLDSSNQPQHF	TGCGCCAGCAGCTTAGACAGTAGCAATCAGCCCCAGCATTTT
few	TRBV5-6	-	TRBJ1-1	CASSLGNGQAFF	TGTGCCAGCAGCCTGGGGAACGGCCAAGCTTTCTTT
-	TRBV28	TRBD1	TRBJ1-2	CASSFRDRGLSGYTF	TGTGCCAGCAGTTTCCGGGACAGGGGCCTTTCTGGCTACACCTTC
-	TRBV19	-	TRBJ2-7	CASSTRGSRSYEQYF	TGTGCCAGTAGTACCCGCGGGTCCCGCTCCTACGAGCAGTACTTC
-	TRBV4-3	-	TRBJ2-3	CASSQAGLLNTDTQYF	TGCGCCAGCAGCCAAGCGGGGCTTCTGAACACAGATACGCAGTATTTT
-	TRBV5-1	TRBD1	TRBJ1-4	CASSLEGGRATNEKLFF	TGCGCCAGCAGCTTGGAAGGGGGCCGTGCAACTAATGAAAAACTGTTTTTT
-	TRBV6-5	-	TRBJ1-3	CASSYKLDSGNTIYF	TGTGCCAGCAGTTACAAGTTGGACTCTGGAAACACCATATATTTT
-	TRBV6-1	-	TRBJ2-2	CASSEALRRLTPGELFF	TGTGCCAGCAGTGAAGCCTTAAGACGACTCACACCCGGGGAGCTGTTTTTT
-	TRBV5-6	-	TRBJ1-3	CASSFIHSGNTIYF	TGTGCCAGCAGCTTCATCCACTCTGGAAACACCATATATTTT
-	TRBV25-1	-	TRBJ1-5	CASSENGGRNQPQHF	TGTGCCAGCAGTGAAAATGGCGGCAGAAATCAGCCCCAGCATTTT
-	TRBV19	-	TRBJ1-2	CASSQRVSNNYGYTF	TGTGCCAGTAGTCAACGTGTCTCGAACAACTATGGCTACACCTTC
-	TRBV2	-	TRBJ1-4	CASSEDRTTNEKLFF	TGTGCCAGCAGTGAAGACAGGACAACTAATGAAAAACTGTTTTTT
-	TRBV14	-	TRBJ1-1	CASSQDVGTEAFF	TGTGCCAGCAGCCAAGATGTTGGCACTGAAGCTTTCTTT
-	TRBV12-5	-	TRBJ1-1	CASPVGNTEAFF	TGTGCTAGTCCAGTAGGGAACACTGAAGCTTTCTTT
once	TRBV19	TRBD2	TRBJ2-7	CASSTGLANEQYF	TGTGCCAGTAGTACGGGACTAGCAAACGAGCAGTACTTC
once	TRBV11-3	TRBD2	TRBJ2-1	CASSFGLGISEQFF	TGTGCCAGCAGCTTTGGACTAGGGATTAGTGAGCAGTTCTTC
-	TRBV19	-	TRBJ1-3	CASTQSLGYTIYF	TGTGCCAGTACCCAGTCCTTGGGGTACACCATATATTTT
-	TRBV5-8	-	TRBJ2-7	CASSHPTAVYEQYF	TGTGCCAGCAGCCACCCGACAGCTGTCTACGAGCAGTACTTC
-	TRBV27	-	TRBJ1-6	CASSFITRGNSPLHF	TGTGCCAGCAGTTTCATAACCAGGGGCAATTCACCCCTCCACTTT
-	TRBV27	-	TRBJ1-4	CASSFRTNEKLFF	TGTGCCAGCAGTTTCCGGACTAATGAAAAACTGTTTTTT
-	TRBV24-1	-	TRBJ2-3	CATSDSKTTDTQYF	TGTGCCACCAGTGATTCAAAAACCACAGATACGCAGTATTTT
-	TRBV27	TRBD1	TRBJ1-6	CASSLSQTGRNSPLHF	TGTGCCAGCAGTTTATCACAGACAGGGCGCAATTCACCCCTCCACTTT
-	TRBV28	TRBD2	TRBJ2-7	CASRLAGRGYEQYF	TGTGCCAGCAGGCTAGCGGGTAGGGGGTACGAGCAGTACTTC
-	TRBV27	-	TRBJ1-5	CASSLGTQGSQPQHF	TGTGCCAGCAGTTTAGGGACCCAGGGGTCTCAGCCCCAGCATTTT
-	TRBV27	-	TRBJ1-6	CASTTGGPLHF	TGTGCCAGCACGACCGGAGGACCCCTCCACTTT
-	TRBV27	-	TRBJ1-1	CASSLAGAVAEAFF	TGTGCCAGCAGTCTGGCAGGGGCGGTTGCTGAAGCTTTCTTT
-	TRBV10-3	-	TRBJ2-5	CAISDSSEQETQYF	TGTGCCATCAGTGACTCGAGCGAACAAGAGACCCAGTACTTC
-	TRBV27	-	TRBJ1-5	CASSLLAGSGNQPQHF	TGTGCCAGCAGTTTACTGGCAGGGTCAGGCAATCAGCCCCAGCATTTT
-	TRBV28	TRBD2	TRBJ2-2	CAISTGVAGGANTGELFF	TGTGCCATCTCGACTGGAGTAGCGGGGGGCGCGAACACCGGGGAGCTGTTTTTT
-	TRBV5-1	-	TRBJ1-1	CASSLGGRVAGGAFF	TGCGCCAGCAGCTTAGGAGGCAGGGTTGCCGGTGGAGCTTTCTTT
-	TRBV11-2	-	TRBJ2-5	CASSLDQGRGETQYF	TGTGCCAGCAGCTTAGATCAGGGTCGCGGGGAGACCCAGTACTTC
-	TRBV19	TRBD1	TRBJ2-7	CASKHGDRVAEQYF	TGTGCCAGTAAGCATGGGGACAGGGTGGCCGAGCAGTACTTC
-	TRBV11-2	-	TRBJ2-2	CASSSPLAGIRNTGELFF	TGTGCCAGCTCCTCCCCCTTGGCAGGGATCAGGAACACCGGGGAGCTGTTTTTT
-	TRBV7-7	TRBD1	TRBJ2-1	CASSLEQGSNEQFF	TGTGCTAGCAGCTTAGAACAGGGGTCGAATGAGCAGTTCTTC
-	TRBV27	-	TRBJ2-5	CASRGLRETQYF	TGTGCCAGCAGAGGGCTGCGGGAGACCCAGTACTTC
few	TRBV10-3	-	TRBJ1-6	CAISVGEGSSPLHF	TGTGCCATCAGTGTTGGTGAGGGAAGTTCACCCCTCCACTTT